What follows is one T cell receptor (beta chain) and its context. The specificity of this receptor is unknown. It has no much larger one-base neighbor in the sample; base qualities were not kept. TCRbeta CDR3 regions were amplified from genomic DNA by means of the immunoSEQ Assay, a bias-controlled multiplex PCR. The authors processed their data as follows. Within the assay, amplification of reference gene primers was used to estimate how many nucleated cells each sample contained. To quantify the absolute abundance of each unique TCRbeta CDR3 rearrangement, sequence reads were collapsed and filtered. For each sample, productive Simpson clonality was calculated by taking the square root of Simpson's diversity index across productive rearrangements. The immuneACCESS repertoire file appears here via TCRdb, limited to in-frame rearrangements. These files lack a portion of the clones; in checked studies, under half of the deficit traces to unresolved V genes, and the cause of the others is not known. V and J calls and clone size are as listed in that table; D and trimming were resolved from the DNA. For this sample the table gives about 200,000 clones, of which roughly nine tenths were detected only once. Clones ranked in the top ten supply 0.75% to 0.95% of the sample.

This record belongs to a study of blood T cell repertoires in COVID-19 (dated by TCRdb to about 2020). Background for the entire study: Collaborator samples came from the United States, Italy and Spain and covered acute and convalescent phases of COVID-19. The material from the prospective study consisted of cDNA or gDNA derived from T cells, B-cell-depleted T cells, or PBMCs. Deeply sampled blood TCRbeta repertoires from subjects exposed to, actively infected with, or recovered from COVID-19 were included in the dataset. The repertoires were released in a freely available public database intended as a resource for research on the immune response to SARS-CoV-2. Samples were obtained from the ongoing ImmuneRACE study (first 160 participants) and from over 1,000 subjects provided by 6 global collaborators. A de-identified subject ID, COVID-19 status, age in years and sex were almost always included in the sample metadata. Where available, HLA class I and class II types were taken from metadata supplied by the sample provider and were not determined by assay-based typing. Summary of the overall study and its limitations: The amount of clinical and demographic metadata varied by source and participant and was provided uncurated.

From the cysteine up to the phenylalanine, the CDR3 has a length of 13 residues. Of all the DNA, just the CDR3 is kept, 39 bases in frame from base 1. The junction carries 10 bases between V and J, which are trimmed by 5 bases and 4 bases respectively. Per the germline V gene, SGHTA is the CDR1 and FQGTGA is the CDR2. Whole blood was collected in K2EDTA tubes by collaborating institutions according to the institutions' own protocols. For TCRbeta analysis, collaborators shipped samples as frozen whole blood, isolated PBMCs, or DNA extracted from either of those sample types. Sequencing used peripheral blood. This chain is built from TRBV7-3 and TRBJ2-3; no D gene call is confident. The TCR was taken from a woman between 65 and 79 years old with acute or convalescent COVID-19. The nucleotide sequence is given as TGTGCCAGCAGCCCTCGTTTCCCAGATACGCAGTATTTT. This codes for CASSPRFPDTQYF.